This paragraph reports one T cell receptor beta chain. Its antigen has not been determined. Per-base qualities were not stored, and no clone one base away is much larger. TCR beta CDR3 regions were sequenced from DNA using the immunoSEQ Assay. The authors' pipeline ran thus. T cell density was computed as TCR beta template counts normalized to usable DNA estimated by amplifying housekeeping genes. Richness was estimated with the preseqR package, extrapolating to 400,000 templates for PBMC samples and 120,000 templates for tissue samples. Clonality was defined by subtracting Pielou's evenness from one. Differential abundance testing on productive amino-acid clonotypes, with a minimum total count of 5 and an alpha of 0.1, was used to identify tissue-enriched TCRs. Repertoire overlap between compartments was quantified with the Jaccard Index and Morisita Overlap Index. TCR beta CDR3s were clustered by GLIPH together with public tetramer-defined viral CDR3s, and at least three viral sequences plus V-gene enrichment were required for viral motifs. TCRdb provides this immuneACCESS table in a form limited to in-frame rearrangements. Some clones are lacking; in checked studies, under half of them reflect an unresolved V gene, and why the rest are absent is not known. V and J calls and clone size come straight from that table; D and trimming were deduced from the DNA. The sample table shows some 39,000 clones, and roughly 77% are seen once. Less than 45% of the sample belongs to the ten largest clones.

These data originate in a study of T cells in localized non-small cell lung cancer (dated by TCRdb to 2018 to 2021). For the study in its entirety: The study examined T cell repertoires in 200 to 300 patients with early-stage NSCLC and compared tumors with uninvolved tumor-adjacent lungs. All 230 or so NSCLC patients in the cohort were treatment-naive and had localized lung tumors that were resected. NSCLC patients had a mean age of around 66 years, and 120 to 150 were male and more than 90 female.

The study at large found these results: Because the study design was exploratory, TCR variables were selected using unadjusted p-values without false-discovery rate correction. Longer overall survival was associated with higher blood T cell density, whereas shorter survival was associated with higher adjacent-lung clonality. Uninvolved tumor-adjacent lung showed the highest T cell clonality, higher than tumor, which suggests more focused antigenic responses in the uninvolved tumor-adjacent lung. A median of roughly 50 of the top 100 tumor clones turned up in the paired uninvolved adjacent lung, and under 30 of those clones also ranked among the top 100 of that same adjacent lung. Because multi-region tumor sequencing was not performed, intratumor heterogeneity could not be ruled out.

Spanning cysteine to phenylalanine, the CDR3 consists of 16 amino acids. The retained sequence is limited to the CDR3, 48 bases, with the frame set at the first base. V loses 4 bases of germline sequence and J loses 5 bases, and the interval between the two ends is 18 bases. Reading the germline V gene gives CDR1 MGHRA and CDR2 YSYEKL. At diagnosis, peripheral blood, uninvolved tumor-adjacent lung and tumor were collected and stored as a combination of fresh-frozen and FFPE material. Blood samples were analyzed as peripheral blood mononuclear cells for TCR repertoire profiling. The receptor chain draws on TRBV4-1 and TRBJ1-3, with the D segment identity uncertain. This TCR was recovered from a woman aged 35 to 69 with stage II squamous cell lung carcinoma. The material was PBMCs, obtained before any cancer treatment. The CDR3 protein sequence reads: CASSLGPTVLRNTIYF. The DNA reads as follows: TGCGCCAGCAGCCTCGGGCCCACGGTGTTAAGAAACACCATATATTTT.